The 21 T cell receptor beta chains in this list originate from one sample, sequenced in a study of shared clonotypes between healthy human individuals. Assay used: immunoSEQ multiplex PCR; TCRdb lists only in-frame clones, some missing. This table has about 1.1 million clones, 60% to 85% appearing once. Sample: memory CD4+ T cells from PBMCs. The sample's subset: CD45RA-negative fraction. The receptors were gathered from a man between 18 and 35 years old in good health. Some clones in this sample may be carry-over from other donors' samples.

There are a few counts of this clone. V usage is TRBV28 and J usage is TRBJ1-1, with D unclear. Germline V lookup: CDR1 MDHEN, CDR2 SYDVKM. Deletions cut 2 bases from V and 10 bases from J, with 8 bases between. This CDR3 is 11 amino acids long. The CDR3 is CASSLARVAFF. CDR3 DNA: TGTGCCAGCAGTTTAGCCCGGGTAGCTTTCTTT.

The gene calls are TRBV7-2 and TRBJ2-7, with a possible D match to TRBD1 (6 bases). This CDR3 spans 15 amino acids. Trimming pared 5 bases from V and 3 bases from J, leaving 17 bases between. Germline V gene data show CDR1 as SGHTA and CDR2 as FQGNSA. The CDR3 sequence is CASSPPGPRGYEQYF. The CDR3 nucleotides are TGTGCCAGCAGCCCCCCGGGACCCAGGGGCTACGAGCAGTACTTC.

Remarks on this clone: Other DNA sequences within the sample encode an identical CDR3. The rearrangement uses TRBV28 and TRBJ1-1; D remains unclear. Trimming stripped 6 bases from V and 5 bases from J, with 7 bases between. Germline-derived CDR1 and CDR2 are MDHEN and SYDVKM. The CDR3 spans 11 residues. Here the CDR3 DNA reads TGTGCCAGCAGCTTCTTAACTGAAGCTTTCTTT. The encoded protein is CASSFLTEAFF.

The V and J genes are TRBV14 and TRBJ1-5, with D possibly matching TRBD1 (5 bases). The germline gives CDR1 SGHDN, CDR2 FVKESK. V lost 0 bases, J lost 4 bases, and 7 bases lay in between. CDR3 length: 14 amino acids. The CDR3 loop reads CASSQDGGNQPQHF. The CDR3 nucleotides read TGTGCCAGCAGCCAAGATGGGGGGAATCAGCCCCAGCATTTT. The full variable domain, completed using reference TRBV14 and TRBJ1-5, is EAGVTQFPSHSVIEKGQTVTLRCDPISGHDNLYWYRRVMGKEIKFLLHFVKESKQDESGMPNNRFLAERTGGTYSTLKVQPAELEDSGVYFCASSQDGGNQPQHFGDGTRLSIL.

This rearrangement joins TRBV5-8 to TRBJ1-1; D is uncertain. This CDR3 is 14 amino acids long. V was shortened by 3 bases and J by 4 bases, with 13 bases between the two germline ends. Looked up from germline, CDR1 is SGHTS and CDR2 is YDEGEE. As DNA, the CDR3 is TGTGCCAGCAGCTCTGCCCCCGTGAGCACTGAAGCTTTCTTT. This sequence encodes CASSSAPVSTEAFF.

The chain is built from TRBV19 and TRBJ1-5, with 8 bases that match TRBD1. The CDR3 length is 17 residues. The germline gives CDR1 LNHDA, CDR2 SQIVND (reference sequence). Germline trimming cut 7 bases from V and 0 bases from J; bases unmatched to any gene: 11. The CDR3 sequence: CASKEIDRGYSNQPQHF. The CDR3 region has the DNA TGTGCCAGTAAAGAAATAGACAGGGGATATAGCAATCAGCCCCAGCATTTT. The full variable domain, rest sourced from reference TRBV19 and TRBJ1-5, is DGGITQSPKYLFRKEGQNVTLSCEQNLNHDAMYWYRQDPGQGLRLIYYSQIVNDFQKGDIAEGYSVSREKKESFPLTVTSAQKNPTAFYLCASKEIDRGYSNQPQHFGDGTRLSIL.

This clone was observed once. The rearrangement uses TRBV19 and TRBJ2-1, with 8 bases lining up with TRBD2. CDR1 and CDR2 (germline): LNHDA, SQIVND (reference sequence). Germline trimming cut 9 bases from V and 1 base from J; bases unmatched to any gene: 8. The CDR3 extends over 15 amino acids. Here the CDR3 reads CASRKRELSYNEQFF. CDR3 nucleotide sequence: TGTGCCAGCAGAAAGCGGGAGTTGTCCTACAATGAGCAGTTCTTC.

The chain is built from TRBV29-1 and TRBJ2-1; the D call may be TRBD1 or TRBD2 (5 bases each). V was shortened by 5 bases and J by 0 bases, with 14 bases between the two germline ends. The germline V gene encodes CDR1 SQVTM and CDR2 ANQGSEA. The CDR3 runs 15 residues. The DNA of the CDR3 is TGCAGCGTTCGGGTCGGGGCAAGCTCCTACAATGAGCAGTTCTTC. It yields the protein CSVRVGASSYNEQFF.

The V gene is TRBV7-8, the J gene TRBJ2-3; tentative D call: TRBD2 (5 bases). The germline gives CDR1 SGHVS, CDR2 FQNEAQ. Trimming took off 5 bases at V and 0 bases at J, with 12 bases between the two ends. The length of the CDR3 is 15 residues. CDR3 DNA sequence: TGTGCCAGCAGCCCGGGGTTGCAGAGCACAGATACGCAGTATTTT. Residues: CASSPGLQSTDTQYF.

The V call is TRBV20-1, the J call TRBJ1-2; the match to TRBD1 covers 10 bases. The J segment lost 8 bases and the V segment lost 3 bases, leaving 0 bases of the junction unmatched. Germline CDR1 DFQATT, CDR2 SNEGSKA (reference sequence). This CDR3 contains 11 residues. The CDR3 DNA follows: TGCAGTGCTAGGGGACAGGGGGGCTACACCTTC. It codes for CSARGQGGYTF.

The chain links TRBV11-2 to TRBJ1-2; D is unresolved. The V and J ends lost 1 base and 1 base respectively, with 13 bases between them. The CDR3 consists of 16 residues. CDR1 and CDR2 from the germline V gene are SGHAT and FQNNGV. DNA of the CDR3: TGTGCCAGCAGCTTAGTGGTGGGCAGCCTTAACTATGGCTACACCTTC. Translated, it gives CASSLVVGSLNYGYTF.

The chain has TRBV25-1 and TRBJ1-3; D possibly corresponds to TRBD1 (6 bases). From germline, CDR1 is MGHDK and CDR2 SYGVNS. Trimming stripped 4 bases from V and 2 bases from J, with 18 bases between. This CDR3 region has 17 residues. In DNA form, the CDR3 reads TGTGCCAGCAGTGGGGAACGGGGGGGCCCGACTGGAAACACCATATATTTT. Translation gives CASSGERGGPTGNTIYF.

On this clone: The same CDR3 is also encoded by other DNA sequences in this sample. The V and J genes are TRBV5-4 and TRBJ2-3; TRBD2 matches 8 bases. CDR1 SGHNT and CDR2 YYREEE come from the germline V gene (reference sequence). The CDR3 is 16 residues long. V gave up 4 bases and J gave up 1 base; unmatched junction bases: 8. Written as DNA, the CDR3 is TGTGCCAGCAGCGCCGCCGGGACTAGGGGCACAGATACGCAGTATTTT. This gives the protein CASSAAGTRGTDTQYF.

The CDR3 DNA follows: TGCGCCAGCAGTGAGGCGGGAGAAAGATACGAGCAGTACTTC. Translated, it gives CASSEAGERYEQYF. The chain has TRBV10-2 and TRBJ2-7, with TRBD2 matching 7 bases. The CDR3 contains 14 residues. Trimming at V came to 2 bases and at J to 4 bases, leaving 5 bases not matched to a gene. In germline, CDR1 is WSHSY, CDR2 SAAADI.

V gene TRBV28 combines with J gene TRBJ2-3; 8 bases line up with TRBD2. With 8 bases clipped from V and 2 bases from J, the junction kept 6 bases outside the gene matches. The CDR3 length is 14 residues. Germline lookup yields CDR1 MDHEN and CDR2 SYDVKM. In nucleotides, the CDR3 is TGTGCCAGCGGTGGAGCGGGGGACACAGATACGCAGTATTTT. This sequence encodes CASGGAGDTDTQYF.

This sequence joins TRBV5-1 and TRBJ2-7; 7 bases are shared with TRBD2. The CDR3 sequence is 15 residues long. Trimming at V came to 2 bases and at J to 0 bases, leaving 5 bases not matched to a gene. Germline-derived CDR1 and CDR2 are SGHRS and YFSETQ. The CDR3 DNA is TGCGCCAGCAGCTTCTCGACTAGCTTCTCCTACGAGCAGTACTTC. It translates to CASSFSTSFSYEQYF.

The chain carries TRBV4-1 and TRBJ2-3; D not certain. CDR1 and CDR2 (germline): MGHRA, YSYEKL. This CDR3 is built from 14 residues. Trimming removed 3 bases from V and 2 bases from J, with 9 bases in between. As DNA, the CDR3 is TGCGCCAGCAGCCACTTACTACTCACAGATACGCAGTATTTT. It encodes CASSHLLLTDTQYF.

V usage is TRBV28 and J usage is TRBJ1-2; the match to TRBD1 covers 7 bases. The CDR3 runs to 13 residues. After removal of 5 bases from V and 11 bases from J, the junction contained 11 bases not matched to a gene. Germline V gene sequence: CDR1 MDHEN, CDR2 SYDVKM. The CDR3 spells CASSPYGPRGYTF. The CDR3 DNA sequence: TGTGCCAGCAGTCCCTATGGACCCAGGGGGTACACCTTC.

This chain uses TRBV6-1 with TRBJ1-4; D ambiguous. The V gene's germline CDR1 is MNHNS and CDR2 SASEGT. Trimming left V 2 bases short and J 8 bases short, with 9 bases between. The CDR3 extends over 13 amino acids. CDR3 residues: CASSERPVEKLFF. CDR3 DNA sequence: TGTGCCAGCAGTGAAAGACCCGTGGAAAAACTGTTTTTT.

The table lists this clone with a few counts. In DNA, the CDR3 is TGTGCCAGCAGCTTTCGGTACCCCACCTCTGGAAACACCATATATTTT. Its protein product is CASSFRYPTSGNTIYF. The chain uses TRBV27 and TRBJ1-3; D is undetermined. CDR1 is MNHEY, CDR2 SMNVEV, per germline (reference sequence). CDR3 length equals 16 residues. Trimming left V 6 bases short and J 0 bases short, with 15 bases between.

This chain links TRBV5-6 with TRBJ2-7, with 7 bases identical to TRBD1. This CDR3 is 13 amino acids long. J gave up 6 bases and V 2 bases, and 5 bases lay outside the gene matches. Per germline, CDR1 SGHDT and CDR2 YYEEEE. For the CDR3, the DNA is TGTGCCAGCAGCTTTCAGGGGGTTGGCGAGCAGTACTTC. It specifies CASSFQGVGEQYF.